The 3 T cell receptor beta chains below were found in one sample sequenced in a study of kidney transplant recipient with SARS-CoV-2 infection. TCRdb recomputed calls from the reads with MiXCR, one row per CDR3 protein. The table has 200,000 to 300,000 distinct CDR3 sequences, more than 25% seen once; the top ten hold less than 8.5%. The sequencing used a blood sample, collected at baseline and on day 111 from a kidney transplant recipient. Every receptor here comes from a male patient aged 25-45 years who had COVID-19 and was a kidney transplant recipient. Some T cells may trace back to the graft donor.

This clonotype was recorded many times. The J gene is TRBJ2-7, the V gene TRBV14; unclear D gene. Germline V gives CDR1 SGHDN, CDR2 FVKESK. With 4 bases removed from V and 1 base from J, the gap between germline ends came to 5 bases. The CDR3 spans 12 residues. The CDR3 DNA reads TGTGCCAGCAGCCTCAAGTCCTACGAGCAGTACTTC. This translates into CASSLKSYEQYF.

This clonotype was seen many times. This chain links TRBV9 with TRBJ2-1, with D unresolved. CDR3 length equals 15 residues. The germline gives CDR1 SGDLS, CDR2 YYNGEE. Between the trimmed V and J ends, which lost 3 bases and 6 bases, there was a span of 16 bases. In DNA, the CDR3 is TGTGCCAGCAGCGCTCACGATCAACCAACCAATGAGCAGTTCTTC. Residues: CASSAHDQPTNEQFF.

A word on this clonotype: The junction does not match germline at one end; this may be a read error. The chain links TRBV7-9 to TRBJ2-2; tentative D call: TRBD1 (6 bases). The CDR3 spans 14 residues. The germline V gene has CDR1 SEHNR and CDR2 FQNEAQ (reference sequence). The CDR3 sequence is CTSSLQGNTGELFF. The CDR3 DNA follows: TGTACCAGCAGCTTACAGGGGAACACCGGGGAGCTGTTTTTT.